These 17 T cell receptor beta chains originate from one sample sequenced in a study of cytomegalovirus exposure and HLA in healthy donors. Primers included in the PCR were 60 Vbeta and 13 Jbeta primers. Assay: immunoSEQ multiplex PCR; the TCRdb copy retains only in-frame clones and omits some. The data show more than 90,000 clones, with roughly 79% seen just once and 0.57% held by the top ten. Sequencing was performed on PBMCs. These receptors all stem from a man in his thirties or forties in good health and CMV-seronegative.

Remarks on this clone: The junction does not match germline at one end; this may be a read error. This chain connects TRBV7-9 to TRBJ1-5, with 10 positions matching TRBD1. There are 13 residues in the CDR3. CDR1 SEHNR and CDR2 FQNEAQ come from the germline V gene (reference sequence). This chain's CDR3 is CSSGQGEVQPQHF. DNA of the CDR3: TGTTCCAGCGGACAGGGGGAGGTGCAGCCCCAGCATTTT.

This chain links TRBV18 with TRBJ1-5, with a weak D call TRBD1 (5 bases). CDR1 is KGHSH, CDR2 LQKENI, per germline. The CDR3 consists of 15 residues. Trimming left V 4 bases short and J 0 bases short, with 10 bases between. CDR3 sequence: CASSLTGYSNQPQHF. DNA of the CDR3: TGTGCCAGCTCACTAACAGGATATAGCAATCAGCCCCAGCATTTT.

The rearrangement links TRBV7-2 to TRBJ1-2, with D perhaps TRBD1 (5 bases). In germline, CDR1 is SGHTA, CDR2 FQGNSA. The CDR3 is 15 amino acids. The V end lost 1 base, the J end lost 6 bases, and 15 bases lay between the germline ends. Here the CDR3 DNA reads TGTGCCAGCAGCTTAGTAATAGGGGATTTGAATGGCTACACCTTC. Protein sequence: CASSLVIGDLNGYTF.

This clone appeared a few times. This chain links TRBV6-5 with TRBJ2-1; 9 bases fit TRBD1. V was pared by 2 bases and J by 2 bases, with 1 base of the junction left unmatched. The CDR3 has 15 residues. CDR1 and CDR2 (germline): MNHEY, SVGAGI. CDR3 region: CASSYRTGAYNEQFF. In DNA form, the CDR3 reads TGTGCCAGCAGTTACCGGACAGGGGCCTACAATGAGCAGTTCTTC.

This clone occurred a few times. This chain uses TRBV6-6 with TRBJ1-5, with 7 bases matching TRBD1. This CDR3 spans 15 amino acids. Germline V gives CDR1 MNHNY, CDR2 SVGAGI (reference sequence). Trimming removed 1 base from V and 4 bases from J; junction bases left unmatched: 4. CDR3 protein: CASSYLTGINQPQHF. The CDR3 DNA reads TGTGCCAGCAGTTACTTGACAGGGATTAATCAGCCCCAGCATTTT.

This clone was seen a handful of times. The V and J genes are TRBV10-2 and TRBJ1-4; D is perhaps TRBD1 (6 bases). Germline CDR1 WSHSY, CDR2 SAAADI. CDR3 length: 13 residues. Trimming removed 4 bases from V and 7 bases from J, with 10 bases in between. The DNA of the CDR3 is TGCGCCAGCAGTGCCGGACAGTCTGAAAAACTGTTTTTT. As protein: CASSAGQSEKLFF.

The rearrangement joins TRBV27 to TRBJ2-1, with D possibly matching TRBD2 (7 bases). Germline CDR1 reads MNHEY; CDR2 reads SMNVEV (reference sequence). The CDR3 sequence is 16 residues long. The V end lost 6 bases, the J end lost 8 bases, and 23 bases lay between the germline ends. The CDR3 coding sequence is TGTGCCAGCAGCTACCGCCCATACCTAGGGGGGGATGAGCAGTTCTTC. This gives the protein CASSYRPYLGGDEQFF.

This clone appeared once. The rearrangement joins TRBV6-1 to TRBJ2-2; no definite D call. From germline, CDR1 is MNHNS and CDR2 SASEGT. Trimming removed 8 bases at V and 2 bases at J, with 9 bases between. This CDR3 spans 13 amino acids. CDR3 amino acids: CASRRSNTGELFF. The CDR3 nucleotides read TGTGCCAGCCGTAGATCAAACACCGGGGAGCTGTTTTTT.

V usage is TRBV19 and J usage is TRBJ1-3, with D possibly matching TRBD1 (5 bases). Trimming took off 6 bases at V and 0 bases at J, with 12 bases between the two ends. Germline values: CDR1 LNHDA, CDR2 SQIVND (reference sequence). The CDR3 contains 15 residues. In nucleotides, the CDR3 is TGTGCCAGTAGCAGAGCAGGGAACTCTGGAAACACCATATATTTT. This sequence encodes CASSRAGNSGNTIYF.

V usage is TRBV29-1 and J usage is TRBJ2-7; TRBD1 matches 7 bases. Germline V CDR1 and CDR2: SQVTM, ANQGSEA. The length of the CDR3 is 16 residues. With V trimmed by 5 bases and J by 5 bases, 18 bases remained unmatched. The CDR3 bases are TGCAGCGTTAAAGGCGGTCGAGAACAGGGGATAGACGAGCAGTACTTC. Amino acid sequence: CSVKGGREQGIDEQYF.

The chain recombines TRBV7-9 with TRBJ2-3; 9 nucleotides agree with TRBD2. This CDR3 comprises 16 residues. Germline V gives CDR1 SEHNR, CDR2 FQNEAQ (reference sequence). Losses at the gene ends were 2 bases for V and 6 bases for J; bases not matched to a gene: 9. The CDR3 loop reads CASSLSGGRFLDTQYF. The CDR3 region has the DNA TGTGCCAGCAGCTTAAGCGGGGGGAGGTTCTTGGATACGCAGTATTTT.

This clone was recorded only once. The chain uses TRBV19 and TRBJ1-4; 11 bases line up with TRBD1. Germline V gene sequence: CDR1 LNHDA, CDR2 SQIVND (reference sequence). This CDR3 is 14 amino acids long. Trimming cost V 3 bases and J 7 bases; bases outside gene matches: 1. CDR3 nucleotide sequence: TGTGCCAGTAGTATTGGGACAGGGGGTGAAAAACTGTTTTTT. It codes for CASSIGTGGEKLFF.

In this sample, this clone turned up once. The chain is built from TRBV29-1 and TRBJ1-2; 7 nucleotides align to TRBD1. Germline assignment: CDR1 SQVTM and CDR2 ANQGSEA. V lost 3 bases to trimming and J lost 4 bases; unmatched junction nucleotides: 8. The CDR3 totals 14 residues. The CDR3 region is CSVDLGRGTYGYTF. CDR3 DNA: TGCAGCGTTGATCTGGGCAGGGGGACCTATGGCTACACCTTC.

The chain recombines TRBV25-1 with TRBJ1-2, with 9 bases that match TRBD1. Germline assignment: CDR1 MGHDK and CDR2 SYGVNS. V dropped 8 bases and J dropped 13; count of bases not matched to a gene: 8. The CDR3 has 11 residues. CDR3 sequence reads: CASGGTGLGTF. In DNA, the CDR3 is TGTGCCAGCGGCGGGACAGGGTTGGGCACCTTC.

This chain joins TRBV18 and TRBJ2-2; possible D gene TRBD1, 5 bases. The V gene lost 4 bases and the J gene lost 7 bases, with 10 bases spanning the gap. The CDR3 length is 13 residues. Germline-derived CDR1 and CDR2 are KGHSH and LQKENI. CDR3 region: CASSQFDSGELFF. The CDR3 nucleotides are TGTGCCAGCTCACAGTTCGACAGCGGGGAGCTGTTTTTT.

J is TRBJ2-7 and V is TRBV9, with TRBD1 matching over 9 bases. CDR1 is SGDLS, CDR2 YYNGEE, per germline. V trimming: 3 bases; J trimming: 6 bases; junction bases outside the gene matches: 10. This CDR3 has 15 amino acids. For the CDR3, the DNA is TGTGCCAGCAGCGCCGGAACAGGGGGCAATTCCGAGCAGTACTTC. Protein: CASSAGTGGNSEQYF.

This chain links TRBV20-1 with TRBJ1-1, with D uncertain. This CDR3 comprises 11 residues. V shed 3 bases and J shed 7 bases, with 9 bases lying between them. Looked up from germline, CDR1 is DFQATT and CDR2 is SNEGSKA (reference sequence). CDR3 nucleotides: TGCAGTGCTAGTAAGGGAGATGAAGCTTTCTTT. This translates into CSASKGDEAFF.